These 5 T cell receptor beta chains were all obtained from the same sample, sequenced in a study of T cells in Graves' hyperthyroidism and ophthalmopathy. RNA transcripts provided the source from which TCR beta CDR3 regions were amplified. Primed by the HTBI set, a first-round RT-PCR was run on the TCR CDR3. Using its own MiXCR run on the multiplex PCR reads, TCRdb lists one record per CDR3 protein. The sample yields 730,000 or so distinct CDR3 sequences, 18% seen once. Sequences were obtained from blood. The receptors originated from a woman between 45 and 65 years old with Graves' hyperthyroidism that later progressed to Graves' ophthalmopathy.

This clonotype was observed many times. Written as DNA, the CDR3 is TGCAGCGCGCCGGGCGGGGGGCCTGAAGCTTTCTTT. This encodes CSAPGGGPEAFF. J is TRBJ1-1 and V is TRBV29-1, with a weak D call TRBD1 (6 bases). Germline V gene data show CDR1 as SQVTM and CDR2 as ANQGSEA. Trimming left V 7 bases short and J 6 bases short, with 15 bases between. The length of the CDR3 is 12 residues.

This clonotype was picked up a small number of times. V gene TRBV9 combines with J gene TRBJ2-1; TRBD2 aligns across 11 bases. V trimming: 4 bases; J trimming: 4 bases; junction bases outside the gene matches: 13. Germline assignment: CDR1 SGDLS and CDR2 YYNGEE. The CDR3 extends over 18 amino acids. The CDR3 DNA sequence: TGTGCCAGCAGCCTTAGTGGTAGCGGGGGGGCGGGTTACAATGAGCAGTTCTTC. This translates into CASSLSGSGGAGYNEQFF.

The table lists this clonotype with a few counts. V is TRBV7-2 and J is TRBJ1-5; D is ambiguous. CDR3 length: 14 residues. Germline values: CDR1 SGHTA, CDR2 FQGNSA. The V end was cut by 7 bases, the J end by 1 base, with 11 bases between. CDR3 coding DNA: TGTGCCAGCACCCTGGGAGACAGCAATCAGCCCCAGCATTTT. The encoded protein is CASTLGDSNQPQHF. The full variable domain, its missing parts supplied by reference TRBV7-2 and TRBJ1-5, is GAGVSQSPSNKVTEKGKDVELRCDPISGHTALYWYRQSLGQGLEFLIYFQGNSAPDKSGLPSDRFSAERTGGSVSTLTIQRTQQEDSAVYLCASTLGDSNQPQHFGDGTRLSIL.

The sample holds many counts of this clonotype. Written as DNA, the CDR3 is TGTGCCACTTCGGACAGTGGAAACACCATATATTTT. It encodes CATSDSGNTIYF. The rearrangement uses TRBV12-3 or TRBV12-4 and TRBJ1-3, with D maybe TRBD1 (6 bases). V was shortened by 10 bases and J by 3 bases, with 10 bases between the two germline ends. The CDR3 loop spans 12 amino acids.

As to this clonotype: Being one base from a much bigger clone, this may be a read error. V is TRBV6-2 or TRBV6-3 and J is TRBJ1-1; D is uncertain. This CDR3 contains 15 residues. Looked up from germline, CDR1 is MNHEY and CDR2 is SVGEGT. The V end was cut by 0 bases, the J end by 0 bases, with 8 bases between. CDR3 DNA: TGTGCCAGCAGTTACTCTGCGCGGGTGAACACTGAAGCTTTCTTT. Amino acids: CASSYSARVNTEAFF.